A selection of T cell receptor beta chains follows, all from one sample in a study of blood T cells in healthy people across ages. MiXCR was run by TCRdb on the 5' RACE reads, yielding one entry per CDR3 protein. The table lists roughly 800,000 distinct CDR3 sequences, 58% of them singletons. Sequenced sample: blood. Receptor source: a man aged 30 to 45 in good health. Both conserved end residues are part of each CDR3. Expanded clones are given a class, and other clones once, few, many or no size at all.

TRBV29-1	NA	TRBJ2-3	CSVVAGNTDTQYF
TRBV28	many	TRBJ2-1	CASSSAGTGYNEQFF
TRBV28	NA	TRBJ1-1	CASSYVQGGTEAFF
TRBV5-6	NA	TRBJ1-1	CASSPSGGPEAFF
TRBV12-3/TRBV12-4	NA	TRBJ2-3	CASSLAGGPRFTQYF
TRBV7-2	once	TRBJ2-1	CASSSAQSLAGVASYNEQFF
TRBV21-1	few	TRBJ1-1	CASSTDGRMNTEAFF
TRBV29-1	NA	TRBJ2-1	CSVHRTSSPSYNEQFF
TRBV3-1	NA	NA	CASSPHGDRGDEQYF
TRBV28	NA	TRBJ2-7	CASNAMGGDEQYF
TRBV23-1	NA	TRBJ2-5	CASSQSVASPRETQYF
TRBV30	NA	TRBJ2-6	CAWGTGGANVLTF
TRBV3-1	NA	NA	CASSQFSGNEQYF
TRBV18	few	TRBJ2-5	CASSPIDNRGETQYF
TRBV20-1	NA	TRBJ1-1	CSARPNMNTEAFF
TRBV5-1	NA	TRBJ2-1	CASSLGSGGLDNEQFF
TRBV7-6	few	TRBJ2-1	CASTSGTSNEQFF
TRBV29-1	few	TRBJ1-1	CSVRKGGNTEAFF
TRBV11-2	NA	TRBJ2-1	CASSSGRGSAYNEQFF
TRBV9	NA	TRBJ2-7	CASSVVADTYEQYF
TRBV7-2	few	TRBJ2-7	CASRPTGLAGLEQYF
TRBV20-1	NA	TRBJ2-7	CSARAVQVTDEQYF
TRBV3-1	few	TRBJ2-5	CASSHRGQETQYF
TRBV28	NA	TRBJ1-4	CASSRTGGGEKLFF
TRBV30	once	TRBJ1-4	CAGSGPSAKLFF
TRBV5-1	NA	TRBJ2-7	CASSLSSGGSPQYF
TRBV20-1	NA	TRBJ2-7	CSALRHGGGYEQYF
TRBV29-1	NA	TRBJ2-6	CSVVEGSSGANVLTF
TRBV12-3/TRBV12-4	NA	TRBJ2-1	CASRPPLGTGNEQFF
TRBV20-1	NA	TRBJ2-3	CSARDPPGGHSGTDTQYF
TRBV20-1	NA	TRBJ2-3	CSAPGWTREGTQYF
TRBV15	few	NA	CATSRDGWSEQYF
TRBV6-1	NA	TRBJ1-2	CASSEGTALVYGYTF
TRBV7-2	few	TRBJ2-2	CASSPLAHNTGELFF
TRBV2	NA	NA	CASRRQGLDYEQYF
TRBV20-1	NA	TRBJ1-4	CSAIVATNEKLFF
TRBV28	NA	TRBJ2-3	CASGLSSGRASDTQYF
TRBV6-2/TRBV6-3	NA	NA	CASSFRTSGRVNEQYF
TRBV6-2/TRBV6-3	once	TRBJ2-4	CASSYIAGITRQTLAKNIQYF
TRBV7-9	few	TRBJ2-3	CASSQRGLDTDTQYF
TRBV28	few	TRBJ2-7	CASSLWGTSSYEQYF
TRBV29-1	NA	TRBJ2-2	CSVRRVTGELFF
TRBV30	NA	NA	CAWSRGHDNEQYF
TRBV6-5	few	TRBJ2-1	CASSYTSWRDYNEQFF
TRBV7-2	NA	TRBJ2-4	CASSFSVGIVYWNNEQYF
TRBV20-1	NA	TRBJ2-5	CSAVSGGAENEQYF
TRBV6-6	NA	TRBJ2-7	CASRSGEAYEQYF
TRBV20-1	few	TRBJ2-1	CSASKGYSYNEQFF
TRBV20-1	NA	TRBJ2-5	CSTSANEQYF
TRBV15	few	TRBJ2-7	CATSRDGGPYEQYF
TRBV2	NA	TRBJ2-3	CARGGTRVTDTQYF
TRBV7-9	NA	TRBJ2-5	CASSKATPGQRQETQYF